The following is a TCR beta chain sequence with its context. Antigen unknown. The data derive from a study of vaccination effects on CD4 cells after COVID-19. Study-wide context: Researchers reported culturing more than 1.5 million PBMC in each well, adding 8 to 10 IU/ml IL-2 and about 9.5 ug/ml peptides.

This CDR3 comprises 10 residues. Per the germline V gene, CDR1 is DFQATT and CDR2 is SNEGSKA (reference sequence). Trimming shortened V by 7 bases and J by 6 bases, and 7 bases separated the two germline ends. Assay: immunoSEQ multiplex PCR; the TCRdb copy retains only in-frame clones and omits some. The table shows 40,000 to 55,000 clones, with approximately 74% occurring only once. CD4+ T cell isolation took place after approximately 11 days of culture. This chain uses TRBV20-1 with TRBJ2-1; D is unclear. This specimen consisted of CD4+ T cells from PBMCs cultured without peptide, obtained before COVID-19 vaccination. The clonotype was recovered from a human donor who had a prior SARS-CoV-2 infection. CDR3 region: CSVLGNEQFF. CDR3 coding DNA: TGCAGTGTCCTGGGCAATGAGCAGTTCTTC.